These 27 T cell receptor beta chains came from one sample sequenced in a study of T cell repertoires in cytomegalovirus infection (dated by TCRdb to between 2018 and 2021). TCRdb names Illumina HiSeq 1500 as the instrument used. TCRdb took the public reads, trimmed them with fastp at Q25, ran MiXCR for clone calling and kept in-frame beta chains. A single entry per CDR3 protein holds the most common genes and DNA from its merged rows. This sample comprises under 250,000 distinct CDR3 sequences, around 6.2% of them detected only once. Under 7.5% of the sample is in the top ten clones. Material: PBMCs. The receptor source for this set is a human donor in good health (CMV status not recorded). Some clones in this sample may be carry-over from other donors' samples.

This clonotype came up many times. The chain carries TRBV20-1 and TRBJ1-5, with 9 bases identical to TRBD1. V dropped 5 bases and J dropped 2; count of bases not matched to a gene: 10. This CDR3 is 16 amino acids long. The germline gives CDR1 DFQATT, CDR2 SNEGSKA (reference sequence). The CDR3 bases are TGCAGTGCTGGGACAGGGATTATTTCACGCAATCAGCCCCAGCATTTT. It specifies CSAGTGIISRNQPQHF.

The CDR3 here is CAAVNTSGGGFAKNIQYF. The CDR3 DNA sequence: TGCGCAGCAGTCAATACGTCGGGAGGGGGCTTTGCCAAAAACATTCAGTACTTC. The chain carries TRBV23-1 and TRBJ2-4; D may be TRBD2 (8 bases). TRBV23-1 is filed as an ORF, its function uncertain. The CDR3 covers 18 residues.

This clonotype was counted only a few times. DNA for the CDR3: TGCAGCGTTGAAGGGTATGGTCCGAGAAACACTGAAGCTTTCTTT. This translates into CSVEGYGPRNTEAFF. The J gene is TRBJ1-1, the V gene TRBV29-1; the D is unclear. CDR1 is SQVTM, CDR2 ANQGSEA, per germline. V lost 1 base and J lost 2, with 14 bases in between. The CDR3 extends over 15 amino acids.

In its sample, this clonotype was seen many times. The gene calls are TRBV7-2 and TRBJ2-7; D uncertain. Germline V CDR1 and CDR2: SGHTA, FQGNSA. V was clipped by 3 bases and J by 3 bases, with 9 bases between them. This CDR3 contains 13 residues. The CDR3 coding sequence is TGTGCCAGCAGCTTTTCGGTTTACTACGAGCAGTACTTC. This codes for CASSFSVYYEQYF.

The sample holds many counts of this clonotype. V is TRBV28 and J is TRBJ1-1; D gene uncertain. From germline, CDR1 is MDHEN and CDR2 SYDVKM. The CDR3 extends over 12 amino acids. The V end lost 7 bases, the J end lost 4 bases, and 10 bases lay between the germline ends. CDR3 bases: TGTGCCAGCAAGTGGCTCGGCACTGAAGCTTTCTTT. This sequence encodes CASKWLGTEAFF.

This clonotype came up many times. V usage is TRBV2 and J usage is TRBJ1-1; D gene ambiguous. The CDR3 consists of 13 residues. The ends were cut back, 6 bases at V and 5 bases at J, with 13 bases in the middle. Germline CDR1 is SNHLY and CDR2 is FYNNEI. DNA of the CDR3: TGTGCCAGCAGGGAAACCTGGGGAACTGAAGCTTTCTTT. Its protein product is CASRETWGTEAFF. The whole variable domain, remainder taken from reference TRBV2 and TRBJ1-1, is EPEVTQTPSHQVTQMGQEVILRCVPISNHLYFYWYRQILGQKVEFLVSFYNNEISEKSEIFDDQFSVERPDGSNFTLKIRSTKLEDSAMYFCASRETWGTEAFFGQGTRLTVV.

This clonotype has at least ten counts. CDR3 coding DNA: TGTGCCACTAACCCTCCCGGGACTGGCGGCTACACCTTC. This translates into CATNPPGTGGYTF. V usage is TRBV19 and J usage is TRBJ1-2; possible D gene TRBD1, 5 bases. CDR1 is LNHDA and CDR2 is SQIVND in the germline V gene (reference sequence). V gave up 10 bases and J gave up 8 bases, with 20 bases separating them. This CDR3 spans 13 amino acids.

This clonotype was detected only a few times. This chain links TRBV20-1 with TRBJ2-7, with 9 bases matching TRBD1. CDR1 is DFQATT and CDR2 is SNEGSKA in the germline V gene (reference sequence). The V gene end was trimmed by 5 bases and the J gene end by 5 bases; junction bases not matched to a gene: 7. The CDR3 loop spans 13 amino acids. This chain's CDR3 is CSARDRAVHEQYF. In nucleotides, the CDR3 is TGCAGTGCTCGGGACAGGGCGGTTCACGAGCAGTACTTC.

This clonotype came up many times. V and J are TRBV6-2 or TRBV6-3 and TRBJ2-7, with D perhaps given as TRBD1 or TRBD2 (6 bases each). V dropped 2 bases and J dropped 4 bases, with 21 bases sitting between them. Germline CDR1 reads MNHEY; CDR2 reads SVGEGT. The CDR3 has 17 amino acids. The CDR3 spells CASSYPFTGTVTYEQYF. CDR3 sequence (DNA): TGTGCCAGCAGTTACCCATTCACAGGGACTGTAACATACGAGCAGTACTTC.

This clonotype was seen many times. The V gene is TRBV6-2 or TRBV6-3, the J gene TRBJ2-5; D uncertain. Germline V CDR1 and CDR2: MNHEY, SVGEGT. The V gene lost 3 bases and the J gene lost 1 base, with 6 bases spanning the gap. The CDR3 runs to 13 residues. This CDR3 is CASSYDFQETQYF. The CDR3 DNA is TGTGCCAGCAGTTATGACTTCCAAGAGACCCAGTACTTC.

This clonotype showed up many times. The rearrangement uses TRBV7-2 and TRBJ1-4; perhaps TRBD1 as D (5 bases). Germline V CDR1 and CDR2: SGHTA, FQGNSA. Trimming took 2 bases from V and 8 from J, leaving 12 bases between them. This CDR3 comprises 14 residues. The CDR3 nucleotides read TGTGCCAGCAGCTTACTATCCCGGGGCGAAAAACTGTTTTTT. It is translated as CASSLLSRGEKLFF. The full variable domain, completed using reference TRBV7-2 and TRBJ1-4, is GAGVSQSPSNKVTEKGKDVELRCDPISGHTALYWYRQSLGQGLEFLIYFQGNSAPDKSGLPSDRFSAERTGGSVSTLTIQRTQQEDSAVYLCASSLLSRGEKLFFGSGTQLSVL.

This clonotype was seen many times. The rearrangement links TRBV15 to TRBJ1-5; no definite D call. The V gene lost 1 base and the J gene lost 2 bases, with 21 bases spanning the gap. Germline CDR1 and CDR2: LNHNV and YYDKDF (reference sequence). CDR3 length: 19 residues. The CDR3 here is CATSRGIADLPWGNQPQHF. The CDR3 DNA reads as TGTGCCACCAGCAGAGGGATTGCGGACCTACCTTGGGGCAATCAGCCCCAGCATTTT.

Worth noting for this clonotype: A much larger clone is a single base away; this may be a read error. The CDR3 DNA is TGTGCCAGCACCGCCGACTATGGCTACACCTTC. Translating it yields CASTADYGYTF. V gene TRBV2 combines with J gene TRBJ1-2; D remains ambiguous. The germline CDR1 and CDR2 sequences are SNHLY and FYNNEI. V lost 7 bases, J lost 3 bases, and 6 bases lay in between. The CDR3 runs to 11 residues.

This clonotype was counted at least ten times. The gene calls are TRBV6-6 and TRBJ1-6; no reliable D call. Trimming pared 4 bases from V and 9 bases from J, leaving 13 bases between. CDR1 is MNHNY and CDR2 is SVGAGI in the germline V gene (reference sequence). The CDR3 runs to 14 residues. The CDR3 loop is CASSFVQEGSPLHF. CDR3 coding DNA: TGTGCCAGCAGTTTTGTCCAGGAAGGTTCACCCCTCCACTTT.

This clonotype was detected ten times or more. The chain links TRBV10-2 to TRBJ2-1, with a tentative D call TRBD2 (5 bases). Trimming cost V 6 bases and J 0 bases, with 12 bases left between them. This CDR3 has 15 residues. The germline V gene has CDR1 WSHSY and CDR2 SAAADI. The CDR3: CASRGGPSSYNEQFF. The CDR3 nucleotides are TGCGCCAGCAGAGGAGGCCCCAGCTCCTACAATGAGCAGTTCTTC.

This clonotype was seen at least ten times. The rearrangement uses TRBV7-2 and TRBJ1-5; D possibly corresponds to TRBD1 (6 bases). Germline CDR1 is SGHTA and CDR2 is FQGNSA. CDR3 size: 14 residues. Trimming stripped 6 bases from V and 9 bases from J, with 18 bases between. The CDR3 DNA reads TGTGCCAGCAGTCTTAGGGACACTAAGGCGCCCCAGCATTTT. Encoded protein: CASSLRDTKAPQHF.

In its sample, this clonotype was seen many times. The CDR3 DNA reads TGTGCCAGCAGTTTGGCGGCCGAAAAACTGTTTTTT. Translation: CASSLAAEKLFF. The chain combines TRBV12-3 or TRBV12-4 with TRBJ1-4, with unresolved D. With 3 bases removed from V and 8 bases from J, the gap between germline ends came to 7 bases. The CDR3 is 12 residues long.

Worth noting for this clonotype: With a much larger clone just one base away, this may be a read error. The V call is TRBV12-3 or TRBV12-4, the J call TRBJ2-2, with D possibly TRBD2 on 6 matching bases. The CDR3 contains 14 residues. The V and J ends lost 11 bases and 3 bases respectively, with 16 bases between them. DNA for the CDR3: TGTGCCGACAAACAGGCTAGCGACACCGGGGAGCTGTTTTTT. Translated, it gives CADKQASDTGELFF.

This clonotype was observed a handful of times. The genes are TRBV7-9 and TRBJ1-1; a possible D gene is TRBD1 (5 bases). This CDR3 spans 11 amino acids. The germline gives CDR1 SEHNR, CDR2 FQNEAQ (reference sequence). The V and J ends lost 11 bases and 3 bases respectively, with 10 bases between them. The CDR3 bases are TGTGCCGGCCGGGACTACACTGAAGCTTTCTTT. This translates into CAGRDYTEAFF.

This clonotype was seen many times. The chain joins TRBV5-1 to TRBJ1-3, with D unresolved. The CDR3 sequence is 15 residues long. Deletions cut 3 bases from V and 2 bases from J, with 12 bases between. Germline V gene data show CDR1 as SGHRS and CDR2 as YFSETQ. The CDR3 sequence: CASSSGLGAGNTIYF. CDR3 in DNA: TGCGCCAGCAGCTCGGGTCTCGGAGCTGGAAACACCATATATTTT.

This clonotype was observed at least ten times. The chain joins TRBV4-2 to TRBJ2-5, with no clear D. The V and J ends lost 4 bases and 0 bases respectively, with 12 bases between them. There are 15 residues in the CDR3. Germline CDR1 and CDR2: LGHNA and YNFKEQ. The CDR3 spells CASSPEASNQETQYF. DNA of the CDR3: TGTGCCAGCAGCCCCGAGGCCAGTAACCAAGAGACCCAGTACTTC.

This clonotype was counted at least ten times. The rearrangement joins TRBV7-9 to TRBJ2-1; 7 nucleotides align to TRBD2. V gave up 5 bases and J gave up 5 bases; unmatched junction bases: 9. This CDR3 contains 15 residues. Germline V gene data show CDR1 as SEHNR and CDR2 as FQNEAQ (reference sequence). CDR3: CASSASGTNHNEQFF. As DNA, the CDR3 is TGTGCCAGCAGCGCTTCCGGGACTAATCACAATGAGCAGTTCTTC.

This clonotype was seen ten or more times. V gene TRBV27 combines with J gene TRBJ1-2; TRBD1 might be the D (5 bases). The CDR3 sequence is 14 residues long. CDR1 is MNHEY and CDR2 is SMNVEV in the germline V gene (reference sequence). V was clipped by 6 bases and J by 8 bases, with 19 bases between them. CDR3 protein: CASSLSPGEGGYTF. The CDR3 DNA reads as TGTGCCAGCAGCCTCTCTCCGGGGGAAGGAGGCTACACCTTC.

The V and J genes are TRBV11-2 and TRBJ1-2; D unresolved. The CDR3 has 13 amino acids. The V end was cut by 4 bases, the J end by 8 bases, with 14 bases between. The germline gives CDR1 SGHAT, CDR2 FQNNGV. The DNA of the CDR3 is TGTGCCAGCAGCTCCCAGGACCGGCGGGGCTACACCTTC. As protein: CASSSQDRRGYTF.

This clonotype was observed at least ten times. The V call is TRBV7-8, the J call TRBJ2-2, with unresolved D. The CDR3 totals 16 residues. The ends were cut back, 1 base at V and 0 bases at J, with 9 bases in the middle. Germline-derived CDR1 and CDR2 are SGHVS and FQNEAQ. This CDR3 reads CASSLVASANTGELFF. The CDR3 DNA follows: TGTGCCAGCAGCTTAGTGGCTTCAGCGAACACCGGGGAGCTGTTTTTT. Supplemented by reference TRBV7-8 and TRBJ2-2, the full variable domain reads GAGVSQSPRYKVAKRGQDVALRCDPISGHVSLFWYQQALGQGPEFLTYFQNEAQLDKSGLPSDRFFAERPEGSVSTLKIQRTQQEDSAVYLCASSLVASANTGELFFGEGSRLTVL.

This clonotype came up many times. V usage is TRBV4-3 and J usage is TRBJ2-3; 7 bases align to TRBD2. V lost 0 bases and J lost 4; bases outside the gene matches: 19. The CDR3 spans 20 residues. The germline V gene has CDR1 LGHNA and CDR2 YSLEER. The CDR3 loop reads CASSQEYDGSGGLVADTQYF. The CDR3, as DNA: TGCGCCAGCAGCCAAGAGTATGATGGATCGGGGGGTCTAGTCGCAGATACGCAGTATTTT.

This clonotype has at least ten counts. The rearrangement links TRBV7-9 to TRBJ1-1, with 7 positions matching TRBD1. V was clipped by 2 bases and J by 7 bases; unmatched bases: 13. CDR3 size: 16 residues. Germline CDR1 and CDR2: SEHNR and FQNEAQ (reference sequence). CDR3 residues: CASSLPTNRGGVEAFF. The CDR3 DNA reads as TGTGCCAGCAGCTTACCTACAAACAGGGGTGGTGTTGAAGCTTTCTTT.